The 30 T cell receptor beta chains in this list originate from one sample, sequenced in a study of blood T cells in healthy people across ages. For the second PCR, which ran for roughly 7 to 11 cycles, a sample-barcoded 5' primer and a J-beta primer mix were used. TCRdb used MiXCR to reprocess the 5' RACE reads, holding one entry per CDR3 protein. The data show some 710,000 distinct CDR3 sequences, with 46% seen just once and 15% to 20% held by the top ten. The sequenced sample consisted of blood. These receptors were taken from an elderly man in good health.

This clonotype was found a few times. This sequence joins TRBV20-1 and TRBJ1-3; no clear D. The germline CDR1 and CDR2 sequences are DFQATT and SNEGSKA (reference sequence). This CDR3 comprises 12 residues. V shed 6 bases and J shed 4 bases, with 10 bases lying between them. This CDR3 reads CSAPEGGNTIYF. The CDR3 DNA follows: TGCAGTGCCCCCGAGGGCGGAAACACCATATATTTT.

In this sample, this clonotype turned up a few times. V and J are TRBV20-1 and TRBJ1-2; D ambiguous. The V gene lost 8 bases and the J gene lost 4 bases, with 14 bases spanning the gap. Germline-derived CDR1 and CDR2 are DFQATT and SNEGSKA (reference sequence). The CDR3 consists of 12 residues. In DNA, the CDR3 is TGCAGTCCCCTACTGGTGGGCTATGGCTACACCTTC. This sequence encodes CSPLLVGYGYTF.

In its sample, this clonotype was seen many times. The rearrangement joins TRBV11-1 to TRBJ2-7, with a possible D match to TRBD2 (6 bases). Germline CDR1 reads SGHAT; CDR2 reads FQDESV (reference sequence). V gave up 5 bases and J gave up 2 bases, with 19 bases separating them. This CDR3 spans 16 amino acids. The CDR3 is CASSRRISGETYEQYF. CDR3 coding DNA: TGTGCCAGCAGCAGACGGATTAGCGGAGAGACCTACGAGCAGTACTTC.

The gene calls are TRBV14 and TRBJ2-1, with 7 positions matching TRBD1. Trimming took 0 bases from V and 10 from J; bases not matched to a gene: 9. The CDR3 is 15 residues long. Germline loops: CDR1 SGHDN, CDR2 FVKESK. CDR3: CASSQDRGLVKEQFF. For the CDR3, the DNA is TGTGCCAGCAGCCAAGACAGGGGGTTAGTCAAGGAGCAGTTCTTC.

This clonotype occurred a few times. J is TRBJ2-1 and V is TRBV12-3 or TRBV12-4; perhaps TRBD1 as D (5 bases). The ends were cut back, 10 bases at V and 6 bases at J, with 10 bases in the middle. This CDR3 contains 11 residues. The CDR3 region is CATRQLNEQFF. In DNA, the CDR3 is TGTGCCACCAGACAGCTCAATGAGCAGTTCTTC.

Comment on this clonotype: The junction and the germline gene differ at one end; a read error may be behind it. This rearrangement joins TRBV18 to TRBJ2-1, with D hard to call. CDR3 length equals 15 residues. Germline values: CDR1 KGHSH, CDR2 LQKENI. CDR3 sequence: CVSPPANALYNEQFF. DNA for the CDR3: TGTGTCAGCCCACCCGCCAATGCCCTCTACAATGAGCAGTTCTTC.

The rearrangement joins TRBV27 to TRBJ2-5; D ambiguous. Germline-derived CDR1 and CDR2 are MNHEY and SMNVEV (reference sequence). V was clipped by 6 bases and J by 5 bases, with 13 bases between them. The CDR3 has 13 residues. CDR3 in amino acids: CASSVRSGETQYF. CDR3 bases: TGTGCCAGCAGCGTCCGTTCTGGCGAGACCCAGTACTTC.

V and J are TRBV11-2 and TRBJ2-7; 10 bases map to TRBD2. The ends lost 7 bases at V and 3 bases at J; junction bases unmatched: 9. Looked up from germline, CDR1 is SGHAT and CDR2 is FQNNGV. The CDR3 is 15 amino acids. The CDR3 DNA follows: TGTGCCAGCACCGCCCAATGGACTAGCGGCTACGAGCAGTACTTC. It encodes CASTAQWTSGYEQYF.

The rearrangement joins TRBV29-1 to TRBJ2-1; D is possibly TRBD1 or TRBD2 (5 bases each). The germline V and J ends were trimmed by 7 bases and 9 bases, with 19 bases remaining between them. CDR1 and CDR2 from the germline V gene are SQVTM and ANQGSEA. This CDR3 is 13 amino acids long. The CDR3 nucleotides read TGCAGCGGAACGGGACCGGGGTTCGGTGAGCAGTTCTTC. This translates into CSGTGPGFGEQFF.

This clonotype has a handful of counts. The CDR3 protein is CASSLIGSKDEQFF. In DNA, the CDR3 is TGTGCCAGCAGCTTGATAGGCAGTAAGGATGAGCAGTTCTTC. The chain links TRBV7-3 to TRBJ2-1; D ambiguous. Looked up from germline, CDR1 is SGHTA and CDR2 is FQGTGA. Trimming stripped 3 bases from V and 8 bases from J, with 14 bases between. The CDR3 length is 14 residues.

This clonotype appeared many times. The chain couples TRBV29-1 to TRBJ2-7; 9 bases line up with TRBD1. This CDR3 is 14 amino acids long. After removal of 4 bases from V and 2 bases from J, the junction contained 6 bases not matched to a gene. CDR1 and CDR2 from the germline V gene are SQVTM and ANQGSEA. This chain's CDR3 is CSVARQGEPYEQYF. DNA for the CDR3: TGCAGCGTTGCCAGACAGGGGGAACCCTACGAGCAGTACTTC.

The chain uses TRBV9 and TRBJ2-3; 11 bases map to TRBD2. The CDR3 runs to 16 residues. From germline, CDR1 is SGDLS and CDR2 YYNGEE. With 3 bases clipped from V and 2 bases from J, the junction kept 5 bases outside the gene matches. The CDR3 protein is CASSGGLAVYTDTQYF. In DNA, the CDR3 is TGTGCCAGCAGCGGGGGACTAGCGGTATACACAGATACGCAGTATTTT.

The chain is built from TRBV20-1 and TRBJ2-2, with 7 bases aligning to TRBD1. Germline V gives CDR1 DFQATT, CDR2 SNEGSKA (reference sequence). This CDR3 is 18 amino acids long. With 1 base clipped from V and 6 bases from J, the junction kept 17 bases outside the gene matches. The CDR3 sequence: CSARAHPQGGMKAGELFF. The CDR3 DNA follows: TGCAGTGCTAGAGCCCACCCTCAAGGGGGCATGAAGGCCGGGGAGCTGTTTTTT.

The CDR3 loop reads CSARDYRFADTQYF. DNA of the CDR3: TGCAGTGCTAGAGATTATAGATTTGCAGATACGCAGTATTTT. The genes are TRBV20-1 and TRBJ2-3; D remains unclear. Trimming stripped 0 bases from V and 4 bases from J, with 11 bases between. Per germline, CDR1 DFQATT and CDR2 SNEGSKA (reference sequence). This CDR3 is 14 amino acids long.

The CDR3 DNA sequence: TGTGCCAGCAGCCCCCAGGCGGGCGCGAACACCGGGGAGCTGTTTTTT. Translating it yields CASSPQAGANTGELFF. This chain links TRBV5-6 with TRBJ2-2; D possibly corresponds to TRBD2 (5 bases). This CDR3 region has 16 residues. Trimming cost V 4 bases and J 0 bases, with 13 bases left between them. Germline V gene data show CDR1 as SGHDT and CDR2 as YYEEEE.

The chain joins TRBV15 to TRBJ2-1; 10 bases are shared with TRBD2. Germline CDR1 is LNHNV and CDR2 is YYDKDF (reference sequence). V shed 0 bases, J shed 8 bases, and the junction held 7 bases outside the gene matches. This CDR3 region has 16 residues. The CDR3 spells CATSRDVAGGRDEQFF. In nucleotides, the CDR3 is TGTGCCACCAGCAGAGATGTAGCGGGAGGTAGGGATGAGCAGTTCTTC.

The chain is built from TRBV19 and TRBJ2-1; possibly TRBD2 for D (6 bases). Trimming took 4 bases from V and 4 from J, leaving 11 bases between them. This CDR3 contains 14 residues. Germline V gene lookup returns CDR1 LNHDA and CDR2 SQIVND (reference sequence). The chain's CDR3 is CASSTHSGYNEQFF. CDR3 sequence (DNA): TGTGCCAGTAGTACTCACAGCGGGTACAATGAGCAGTTCTTC.

The chain combines TRBV2 with TRBJ2-7; 10 nucleotides match TRBD2. Per germline, CDR1 SNHLY and CDR2 FYNNEI. This CDR3 has 13 amino acids. With V trimmed by 10 bases and J by 4 bases, 7 bases remained unmatched. The chain's CDR3 is CATAASGSYEQYF. The DNA of the CDR3 is TGTGCCACCGCGGCTAGCGGGAGTTACGAGCAGTACTTC. Full variable domain (remainder filled in from reference TRBV2 and TRBJ2-7): EPEVTQTPSHQVTQMGQEVILRCVPISNHLYFYWYRQILGQKVEFLVSFYNNEISEKSEIFDDQFSVERPDGSNFTLKIRSTKLEDSAMYFCATAASGSYEQYFGPGTRLTVT.

This clonotype was counted only a few times. The chain couples TRBV20-1 to TRBJ2-5; 8 bases are a match to TRBD2. The CDR3 is 14 amino acids. Losses at the gene ends were 2 bases for V and 1 base for J; bases not matched to a gene: 3. CDR1 and CDR2 from the germline V gene are DFQATT and SNEGSKA (reference sequence). In nucleotides, the CDR3 is TGCAGTGCTAGAAGTACTAGCGGCCAAGAGACCCAGTACTTC. Translated, it gives CSARSTSGQETQYF.

This chain connects TRBV4-2 to TRBJ2-7; D uncertain. The CDR3 is made up of 13 amino acids. The V gene lost 4 bases and the J gene lost 0 bases, with 7 bases spanning the gap. In germline, CDR1 is LGHNA, CDR2 YNFKEQ. The CDR3 loop is CASSLEASYEQYF. The CDR3 DNA reads as TGTGCCAGCAGCCTTGAGGCCTCCTACGAGCAGTACTTC.

To note about this clonotype: Since a much larger clone is just one base distant, this may be a read error. CDR3: CAGSRTGGEETQYF. In DNA form, the CDR3 reads TGCGCCGGCAGCAGGACAGGGGGCGAAGAGACCCAGTACTTC. The rearrangement joins TRBV5-1 to TRBJ2-5, with 11 bases fitting TRBD1. Germline values: CDR1 SGHRS, CDR2 YFSETQ. The CDR3 contains 14 residues.

The V and J genes are TRBV6-4 and TRBJ1-5, with D possibly matching TRBD1 (5 bases). Trimming removed 11 bases from V and 0 bases from J, with 26 bases in between. Germline V gene data show CDR1 as MRHNA and CDR2 as SNTAGT. This CDR3 contains 18 residues. The CDR3 nucleotides read TGTGCCCGCACTCCCCCGACAGTGTGCCCATATAGCAATCAGCCCCAGCATTTT. As protein: CARTPPTVCPYSNQPQHF.

The chain is built from TRBV9 and TRBJ2-3; TRBD2 agrees at 7 bases. CDR3 length: 15 residues. Trimming cost V 4 bases and J 7 bases; bases outside gene matches: 12. Germline values: CDR1 SGDLS, CDR2 YYNGEE. The CDR3 loop is CASSRRRDYDNTQYF. CDR3 in DNA: TGTGCCAGCAGCCGACGAAGGGACTACGACAATACGCAGTATTTT.

The chain recombines TRBV28 with TRBJ2-4, with D tentatively TRBD2 (6 bases). The J call is in doubt because the DNA end fits TRBJ2-5 better. The CDR3 length is 15 residues. Germline CDR1 reads MDHEN; CDR2 reads SYDVKM. The CDR3 region is CASSSAGQRGETQYF. The CDR3 DNA sequence: TGTGCCAGCAGTTCAGCGGGTCAGAGAGGGGAGACCCAGTACTTC.

This clonotype was counted between two and nine times. The chain is built from TRBV2 and TRBJ2-7; no reliable D call. Judging by the DNA end, TRBJ2-5 fits better; the J call may be wrong. CDR3 length equals 14 residues. Per germline, CDR1 SNHLY and CDR2 FYNNEI. The CDR3 here is CASSELLKEETQYF. CDR3 nucleotide sequence: TGTGCCAGCAGTGAGTTACTAAAGGAAGAGACCCAGTACTTC.

The genes are TRBV4-2 and TRBJ2-1; the D gene is possibly TRBD2 (5 bases). CDR1 and CDR2 from the germline V gene are LGHNA and YNFKEQ. The CDR3 runs 15 residues. V was pared by 5 bases and J by 1 base, with 12 bases between. CDR3 in DNA: TGTGCCAGCAGCTCACGGACTCCTTCCTACAATGAGCAGTTCTTC. It is translated as CASSSRTPSYNEQFF.

This chain uses TRBV28 with TRBJ1-6, with 7 nucleotides matching TRBD1. With V trimmed by 6 bases and J by 9 bases, 8 bases remained unmatched. The length of the CDR3 is 14 residues. The germline V gene has CDR1 MDHEN and CDR2 SYDVKM. The CDR3 DNA reads as TGTGCCAGCAGCACGACAGGGACAGCTTCACCCCTCCACTTT. It encodes CASSTTGTASPLHF.

This clonotype has just a few counts. J is TRBJ2-1 and V is TRBV27; D may match TRBD1 or TRBD2 (5 bases each). V was trimmed by 6 bases and J by 6 bases, leaving 24 bases between them. Germline assignment: CDR1 MNHEY and CDR2 SMNVEV (reference sequence). The CDR3 is made up of 17 amino acids. CDR3 nucleotide sequence: TGTGCCAGCAGCCCCCACAGGAGGTCCACGACCCTCAATGAGCAGTTCTTC. Its translation is CASSPHRRSTTLNEQFF.

The CDR3: CSAGRLGLEQFF. The CDR3 coding sequence is TGCAGTGCTGGACGGCTAGGACTTGAGCAGTTCTTC. This rearrangement joins TRBV20-1 to TRBJ2-1; a possible D gene is TRBD2 (5 bases). Trimming removed 5 bases at V and 9 bases at J, with 14 bases between. Germline CDR1 reads DFQATT; CDR2 reads SNEGSKA (reference sequence). The CDR3 has 12 residues.

V usage is TRBV7-2 and J usage is TRBJ2-1, with 12 nucleotides matching TRBD2. The length of the CDR3 is 17 residues. With V trimmed by 6 bases and J by 7 bases, 13 bases remained unmatched. Germline CDR1 is SGHTA and CDR2 is FQGNSA. The DNA for the CDR3 is TGTGCCAGCAGTGCTGGACTAGCGGGAAAGGGGAAAAATGAGCAGTTCTTC. Its protein product is CASSAGLAGKGKNEQFF.